This entry lists 24 T cell receptor beta chains sequenced from one sample in a study of T cell responses to AZD1222 COVID-19 vaccine. Clones were read by immunoSEQ multiplex PCR, and TCRdb kept only the in-frame ones, dropping some. The sample gives 120,000 to 150,000 clones, about 87% of which show up once; about 14% is in the top ten. The sequences come from peripheral blood, collected on day 0 of AZD1222 vaccination. The receptors were gathered from an adult in good health.

The chain is built from TRBV9 and TRBJ2-7, with D perhaps TRBD1 (6 bases). This CDR3 region has 15 residues. V gave up 0 bases and J gave up 3 bases, with 13 bases separating them. Germline V gives CDR1 SGDLS, CDR2 YYNGEE. The CDR3, as DNA: TGTGCCAGCAGCGTAGGCAGGGGAGATGGCTACGAGCAGTACTTC. Encoded protein: CASSVGRGDGYEQYF.

The rearrangement joins TRBV5-4 to TRBJ2-3; TRBD2 might be the D (6 bases). CDR1 SGHNT and CDR2 YYREEE come from the germline V gene (reference sequence). The V gene lost 0 bases and the J gene lost 1 base, with 12 bases spanning the gap. The CDR3 totals 16 residues. CDR3 protein: CASSLGSPGGTDTQYF. The CDR3 DNA follows: TGTGCCAGCAGCTTGGGTTCCCCGGGGGGCACAGATACGCAGTATTTT.

The chain has TRBV28 and TRBJ2-2; D unclear. This CDR3 contains 15 residues. V gave up 6 bases and J gave up 2 bases, with 13 bases separating them. Germline values: CDR1 MDHEN, CDR2 SYDVKM. This CDR3 reads CASRIRRLNTGELFF. For the CDR3, the DNA is TGTGCCAGCAGGATCCGGCGACTCAACACCGGGGAGCTGTTTTTT.

This clone came up once. V is TRBV5-1 and J is TRBJ1-4; D is perhaps TRBD1 (5 bases). This CDR3 comprises 15 residues. Trimming stripped 3 bases from V and 5 bases from J, with 14 bases between. Germline CDR1 SGHRS, CDR2 YFSETQ. CDR3 in amino acids: CASSSATVKNEKLFF. The CDR3 nucleotides are TGCGCCAGCAGCTCGGCGACAGTCAAGAATGAAAAACTGTTTTTT.

V and J are TRBV6-4 and TRBJ1-3; D unresolved. This CDR3 region has 14 residues. Trimming took 4 bases from V and 4 from J, leaving 11 bases between them. CDR1 MRHNA and CDR2 SNTAGT come from the germline V gene. The chain's CDR3 is CASSGPTGGNTIYF. Written as DNA, the CDR3 is TGTGCCAGCAGTGGACCGACGGGGGGAAACACCATATATTTT.

The rearrangement joins TRBV19 to TRBJ1-1, with a weak D call TRBD1 (5 bases). In germline, CDR1 is LNHDA, CDR2 SQIVND (reference sequence). The CDR3 is made up of 12 amino acids. The V end was cut by 5 bases, the J end by 7 bases, with 11 bases between. The CDR3 sequence: CASSSRTIEAFF. The CDR3 DNA is TGTGCCAGTAGTTCCCGGACAATTGAAGCTTTCTTT.

The V gene is TRBV15, the J gene TRBJ1-1; the D gene is possibly TRBD1 (5 bases). Germline V gives CDR1 LNHNV, CDR2 YYDKDF (reference sequence). Trimming took 1 base from V and 8 from J, leaving 11 bases between them. The CDR3 consists of 13 residues. CDR3 in amino acids: CATSRATEEEAFF. Here the CDR3 DNA reads TGTGCCACCAGCAGAGCGACAGAGGAGGAAGCTTTCTTT.

This chain joins TRBV19 and TRBJ1-5; no reliable D call. Germline values: CDR1 LNHDA, CDR2 SQIVND (reference sequence). This CDR3 comprises 14 residues. V was cut by 7 bases and J by 1 base, with 11 bases left in between. The CDR3 coding sequence is TGTGCCAGTATGGGCGGGTGGAGCAATCAGCCCCAGCATTTT. It is translated as CASMGGWSNQPQHF.

CDR3 sequence (DNA): TGCGCCAGCAGCCAGGCCAGTGCTTTTAGCAATCAGCCCCAGCATTTT. This codes for CASSQASAFSNQPQHF. V usage is TRBV4-1 and J usage is TRBJ1-5, with no clear D. Trimming removed 3 bases at V and 0 bases at J, with 12 bases between. The CDR3 contains 16 residues. CDR1 MGHRA and CDR2 YSYEKL come from the germline V gene.

V and J are TRBV6-2 or TRBV6-3 and TRBJ2-5, with 8 bases matching TRBD2. Germline CDR1 is MNHEY and CDR2 is SVGEGT. The CDR3 has 17 residues. V was pared by 1 base and J by 4 bases, with 11 bases of the junction left unmatched. The CDR3 sequence: CASSYFYGRDIRETQYF. The CDR3 bases are TGTGCCAGCAGTTACTTTTACGGGAGGGATATTCGAGAGACCCAGTACTTC.

The chain recombines TRBV6-4 with TRBJ2-1, with 10 nucleotides matching TRBD2. The ends lost 4 bases at V and 6 bases at J; junction bases unmatched: 3. The CDR3 has 14 residues. The germline V gene encodes CDR1 MRHNA and CDR2 SNTAGT. Here the CDR3 reads CASSAVAGGNEQFF. The CDR3 DNA follows: TGTGCCAGCAGTGCCGTAGCGGGAGGCAATGAGCAGTTCTTC.

This chain uses TRBV28 with TRBJ1-2; D call uncertain. Germline-derived CDR1 and CDR2 are MDHEN and SYDVKM. Trimming stripped 5 bases from V and 0 bases from J, with 4 bases between. The CDR3 runs to 12 residues. The CDR3 DNA is TGTGCCAGCAGTACACCTAACTATGGCTACACCTTC. Amino acid sequence: CASSTPNYGYTF.

J is TRBJ1-2 and V is TRBV7-9; D remains ambiguous. V lost 1 base, J lost 2 bases, and 8 bases lay in between. This CDR3 is built from 14 residues. CDR1 SEHNR and CDR2 FQNEAQ come from the germline V gene (reference sequence). CDR3 residues: CASSLVAANYGYTF. The DNA for the CDR3 is TGTGCCAGCAGCTTAGTTGCGGCAAACTATGGCTACACCTTC.

V is TRBV5-6 and J is TRBJ1-2, with a weak D call TRBD1 (6 bases). Germline V gives CDR1 SGHDT, CDR2 YYEEEE. With 4 bases removed from V and 8 bases from J, the gap between germline ends came to 15 bases. This CDR3 comprises 13 residues. CDR3: CASSPTWQGGYTF. CDR3 sequence (DNA): TGTGCCAGCAGCCCCACATGGCAGGGGGGCTACACCTTC. Filled out from reference TRBV5-6 and TRBJ1-2, the complete variable domain reads DAGVTQSPTHLIKTRGQQVTLRCSPKSGHDTVSWYQQALGQGPQFIFQYYEEEERQRGNFPDRFSGHQFPNYSSELNVNALLLGDSALYLCASSPTWQGGYTFGSGTRLTVV.

The rearrangement links TRBV9 to TRBJ2-2; TRBD1 matches at 7 bases. CDR1 and CDR2 (germline): SGDLS, YYNGEE. CDR3 length equals 16 residues. V lost 4 bases and J lost 2; bases outside the gene matches: 8. The CDR3 sequence: CASSQQGFLNTGELFF. In nucleotides, the CDR3 is TGTGCCAGCAGCCAACAGGGGTTCTTAAACACCGGGGAGCTGTTTTTT.

The chain combines TRBV24-1 with TRBJ1-5; D is perhaps TRBD1 (5 bases). The CDR3 totals 13 residues. From germline, CDR1 is KGHDR and CDR2 SFDVKD. V shed 7 bases and J shed 0 bases, with 6 bases lying between them. The CDR3 spells CATSGASNQPQHF. In nucleotides, the CDR3 is TGTGCCACCAGCGGGGCTAGCAATCAGCCCCAGCATTTT.

This clone was seen more than once but under ten times. This chain connects TRBV2 to TRBJ2-2, with D perhaps matching TRBD2 (5 bases). Germline V gene lookup returns CDR1 SNHLY and CDR2 FYNNEI. The V end was cut by 3 bases, the J end by 4 bases, with 12 bases between. This CDR3 is built from 15 residues. CDR3 amino acids: CASSENGVGTGELFF. The CDR3 DNA sequence: TGTGCCAGCAGTGAGAACGGGGTTGGCACCGGGGAGCTGTTTTTT. The full variable domain, in which reference TRBV2 and TRBJ2-2 provide the parts outside the CDR3, is EPEVTQTPSHQVTQMGQEVILRCVPISNHLYFYWYRQILGQKVEFLVSFYNNEISEKSEIFDDQFSVERPDGSNFTLKIRSTKLEDSAMYFCASSENGVGTGELFFGEGSRLTVL.

The J gene is TRBJ2-3, the V gene TRBV7-2, with 15 bases identical to TRBD2. The germline CDR1 and CDR2 sequences are SGHTA and FQGNSA. The CDR3 has 17 residues. The J segment lost 10 bases and the V segment lost 5 bases, leaving 13 bases of the junction unmatched. The CDR3 DNA follows: TGTGCCAGCAGCCCCCAGGGACTAGCGGGGGGTGGGAAAGCGCAGTATTTT. This translates into CASSPQGLAGGGKAQYF.

The V gene is TRBV7-3, the J gene TRBJ1-6, with a weak D call TRBD1 (6 bases). Trimming stripped 5 bases from V and 10 bases from J, with 12 bases between. The CDR3 contains 13 residues. Germline V CDR1 and CDR2: SGHTA, FQGTGA. The CDR3 DNA reads TGTGCCAGCAGCGCAGGGGTAGGGTCACCCCTCCACTTT. It encodes CASSAGVGSPLHF.

The CDR3 protein is CASSRGTSGTYEQYF. Here the CDR3 DNA reads TGTGCCAGCTCACGCGGGACTAGCGGGACCTACGAGCAGTACTTC. The V gene is TRBV18, the J gene TRBJ2-7; 13 bases align to TRBD2. Germline CDR1 KGHSH, CDR2 LQKENI. Germline trimming cut 4 bases from V and 2 bases from J; bases unmatched to any gene: 2. The CDR3 is 15 residues long.

The rearrangement uses TRBV6-5 and TRBJ2-7, with a possible D match to TRBD1 (6 bases). Between the trimmed V and J ends, which lost 6 bases and 3 bases, there was a span of 21 bases. In germline, CDR1 is MNHEY, CDR2 SVGAGI. The CDR3 contains 16 residues. The CDR3 protein is CASRYRARGVLYEQYF. In DNA form, the CDR3 reads TGTGCCAGCAGATACAGGGCCCGTGGGGTCCTCTACGAGCAGTACTTC.

The chain carries TRBV9 and TRBJ1-3, with 7 bases that match TRBD1. Germline lookup yields CDR1 SGDLS and CDR2 YYNGEE. J gave up 5 bases and V 4 bases, and 3 bases lay outside the gene matches. The CDR3 runs to 13 residues. CDR3 sequence (DNA): TGTGCCAGCAGCCCGGGACAGAGAAACACCATATATTTT. Translation: CASSPGQRNTIYF.

V gene TRBV7-9 combines with J gene TRBJ1-5; unclear D gene. V lost 3 bases to trimming and J lost 3 bases, with 9 bases between them. Germline V gives CDR1 SEHNR, CDR2 FQNEAQ (reference sequence). The CDR3 covers 14 residues. CDR3 sequence reads: CASSLQSSNQPQHF. CDR3 coding DNA: TGTGCCAGCAGCTTGCAAAGCTCCAATCAGCCCCAGCATTTT.

V is TRBV28 and J is TRBJ2-7; D unresolved. CDR1 is MDHEN and CDR2 is SYDVKM in the germline V gene. V gave up 6 bases and J gave up 2 bases, with 20 bases separating them. The CDR3 is made up of 16 amino acids. CDR3 coding DNA: TGTGCCAGCAGCTCCCCGCCTGGGTCAGCAACCTACGAGCAGTACTTC. It translates to CASSSPPGSATYEQYF.